What follows are 10 T cell receptor beta chains derived from one specimen sequenced in a study of shared clonotypes between healthy human individuals. The repertoire was sequenced with immunoSEQ multiplex PCR; TCRdb's copy has only in-frame clones and lacks some. The sample includes approximately 2.3 million clones, roughly 93% of them seen just once. Specimen: naive CD4+ T cells from PBMCs. Subset here: CD45RA+ positively selected. The receptors were sampled from a man aged 18 to 30 in good health. Some clones in this sample may be carry-over from other donors' samples.

Worth noting for this clone: Different DNA sequences within this sample yield the same CDR3. V is TRBV19 and J is TRBJ1-4; D ambiguous. V was pared by 2 bases and J by 4 bases, with 5 bases between. Per the germline V gene, CDR1 is LNHDA and CDR2 is SQIVND (reference sequence). The CDR3 loop spans 13 amino acids. The CDR3 loop reads CASSITRNEKLFF. The CDR3 nucleotides are TGTGCCAGTAGTATAACCCGTAATGAAAAACTGTTTTTT.

This chain connects TRBV5-8 to TRBJ1-2; the D is unclear. CDR1 and CDR2 from the germline V gene are SGHTS and YDEGEE. The CDR3 runs to 11 residues. The V end lost 3 bases, the J end lost 7 bases, and 7 bases lay between the germline ends. The CDR3 protein is CASSSTSGYTF. The CDR3 DNA reads as TGTGCCAGCAGCTCGACCTCTGGCTACACCTTC.

Points on this clone: At the DNA level, this CDR3 is encoded by other sequences in the same sample as well. The chain joins TRBV11-2 to TRBJ2-3, with D possibly matching TRBD1 (6 bases). V lost 0 bases, J lost 4 bases, and 8 bases lay in between. The CDR3 is 14 amino acids. Germline V gene sequence: CDR1 SGHAT, CDR2 FQNNGV. This CDR3 is CASSLDRGPDTQYF. The CDR3, as DNA: TGTGCCAGCAGCTTAGACAGGGGACCAGATACGCAGTATTTT.

About this clone: This sample includes further DNA sequences coding for the same CDR3. The rearrangement joins TRBV18 to TRBJ2-5, with D possibly being TRBD2 (5 bases). This CDR3 has 13 residues. With 3 bases removed from V and 3 bases from J, the gap between germline ends came to 8 bases. CDR1 KGHSH and CDR2 LQKENI come from the germline V gene. This chain's CDR3 is CASSPGAEETQYF. The CDR3 DNA reads as TGTGCCAGCTCACCGGGAGCCGAAGAGACCCAGTACTTC.

Comments on this clone: In the same sample, other DNA sequences code for this CDR3. CDR3 DNA sequence: TGCAGTGCTCTTTACTACAATGAGCAGTTCTTC. This encodes CSALYYNEQFF. V is TRBV20-1 and J is TRBJ2-1; D gene uncertain. Germline V gives CDR1 DFQATT, CDR2 SNEGSKA (reference sequence). CDR3 size: 11 residues. Trimming took off 5 bases at V and 3 bases at J, with 5 bases between the two ends.

The chain employs TRBV14 and TRBJ2-7, with D possibly being TRBD1 (6 bases). The CDR3 totals 16 residues. The V gene's germline CDR1 is SGHDN and CDR2 FVKESK. Trimming removed 4 bases from V and 2 bases from J, with 18 bases in between. The CDR3 protein is CASSLRYREIAYEQYF. The CDR3 nucleotides read TGTGCCAGCAGCCTAAGGTACAGGGAAATCGCCTACGAGCAGTACTTC.

This clone has a single count. The chain recombines TRBV13 with TRBJ2-7, with TRBD2 matching 12 bases. V trimming: 6 bases; J trimming: 4 bases; junction bases outside the gene matches: 13. The CDR3 is made up of 17 amino acids. Germline lookup yields CDR1 PRHDT and CDR2 FYEKMQ (reference sequence). CDR3 amino acids: CASRGGTSGPVGYEQYF. As DNA, the CDR3 is TGTGCCAGCAGGGGAGGGACTAGCGGGCCCGTTGGGTACGAGCAGTACTTC.

V is TRBV10-3 and J is TRBJ1-2, with D possibly being TRBD1 (5 bases). Looked up from germline, CDR1 is ENHRY and CDR2 is SYGVKD. V was shortened by 2 bases and J by 3 bases, with 16 bases between the two germline ends. The CDR3 sequence is 16 residues long. The CDR3, as DNA: TGTGCCATCAGTGAGGACAGACTCCTCCCGGACTATGGCTACACCTTC. Protein product: CAISEDRLLPDYGYTF.

This sequence joins TRBV28 and TRBJ1-2, with TRBD1 identical over 12 bases. Per the germline V gene, CDR1 is MDHEN and CDR2 is SYDVKM. The length of the CDR3 is 17 residues. The V gene end was trimmed by 5 bases and the J gene end by 6 bases; junction bases not matched to a gene: 13. In DNA, the CDR3 is TGTGCCAGCAGTCCCAGCCGGGACAGGGGGCTCTATGATGGCTACACCTTC. Translation gives CASSPSRDRGLYDGYTF.

The CDR3 sequence: CASRTGARETQYF. In DNA, the CDR3 is TGTGCCAGCAGAACAGGGGCCCGGGAGACCCAGTACTTC. The rearrangement joins TRBV25-1 to TRBJ2-5, with 7 positions matching TRBD1. Germline V lookup: CDR1 MGHDK, CDR2 SYGVNS. The CDR3 extends over 13 amino acids. Germline trimming cut 6 bases from V and 5 bases from J; bases unmatched to any gene: 6.